These 26 T cell receptor beta chains originate from one sample sequenced in a study of regulatory T cells in long-lasting Graves disease. Arm-PCR with iRepertoire HTBI primers amplified the CDR3 regions for these TCR beta libraries. Using its own MiXCR run on the multiplex PCR reads, TCRdb lists one record per CDR3 protein. The sample has 400,000 to 450,000 distinct CDR3 sequences; about 16% are singletons. Described time point: newly diagnosed GD, antithyroid drugs for less than 3 months. The authors made the TCR library using RNA they extracted from PBMCs. These data are also associated with another study on T cells in Graves' hyperthyroidism and ophthalmopathy.

The sample here was peripheral blood mononuclear cells (PBMCs), taken at new diagnosis, from a patient treated with antithyroid drugs. Receptors were obtained from a woman aged 30 to 39 with Graves disease.

There are a few counts of this clonotype. The chain links TRBV10-3 to TRBJ2-2; D is perhaps TRBD1 or TRBD2 (6 bases each). In germline, CDR1 is ENHRY, CDR2 SYGVKD. V dropped 3 bases and J dropped 5 bases, with 19 bases sitting between them. The CDR3 sequence is 17 residues long. The chain's CDR3 is CAISEWGAGRETGELFF. The CDR3 region has the DNA TGTGCCATCAGTGAATGGGGGGCCGGAAGGGAGACCGGGGAGCTGTTTTTT.

This clonotype came up many times. This chain links TRBV6-1 with TRBJ1-1, with TRBD1 as a possible D gene (5 bases). CDR1 is MNHNS and CDR2 is SASEGT in the germline V gene. The CDR3 length is 14 residues. Deletions cut 6 bases from V and 0 bases from J, with 11 bases between. DNA of the CDR3: TGTGCCAGCAGCCCGGGGGTGTTGAACACTGAAGCTTTCTTT. It codes for CASSPGVLNTEAFF.

This clonotype was found many times. The chain employs TRBV18 and TRBJ2-2; 7 positions agree with TRBD2. The length of the CDR3 is 16 residues. Looked up from germline, CDR1 is KGHSH and CDR2 is LQKENI. The junction had 10 bases not matched to a gene; V was cut back by 2 bases and J by 7 bases. CDR3 bases: TGTGCCAGCTCACCAGTCCAGGGAGGGGTCAACGGGGAGCTGTTTTTT. This codes for CASSPVQGGVNGELFF.

The chain links TRBV18 to TRBJ2-1; TRBD2 matches at 10 bases. The germline V gene encodes CDR1 KGHSH and CDR2 LQKENI. V trimming: 3 bases; J trimming: 7 bases; junction bases outside the gene matches: 18. The CDR3 totals 19 residues. The CDR3 protein is CASSPFEWGAGGPVNEQFF. Here the CDR3 DNA reads TGTGCCAGCTCACCCTTCGAGTGGGGAGCGGGAGGGCCTGTAAATGAGCAGTTCTTC. The complete variable domain, with remaining parts taken from reference TRBV18 and TRBJ2-1, reads NAGVMQNPRHLVRRRGQEARLRCSPMKGHSHVYWYRQLPEEGLKFMVYLQKENIIDESGMPKERFSAEFPKEGPSILRIQQVVRGDSAAYFCASSPFEWGAGGPVNEQFFGPGTRLTVL.

The chain uses TRBV5-1 and TRBJ2-1; the match to TRBD1 covers 8 bases. From germline, CDR1 is SGHRS and CDR2 YFSETQ. There are 17 residues in the CDR3. The V and J ends lost 4 bases and 4 bases, in that order; junction bases with no gene match: 13. The CDR3 is CASSLKPRDRPYNEQFF. CDR3 nucleotide sequence: TGCGCCAGCAGCCTAAAACCCCGGGACAGGCCATACAATGAGCAGTTCTTC.

This clonotype was seen a handful of times. The rearrangement uses TRBV20-1 and TRBJ2-3; either TRBD1 or TRBD2 may fit D (5 bases each). The V gene's germline CDR1 is DFQATT and CDR2 SNEGSKA (reference sequence). This CDR3 is 14 amino acids long. Trimming pared 5 bases from V and 4 bases from J, leaving 16 bases between. The CDR3: CSARGVAAADTQYF. CDR3 nucleotide sequence: TGCAGTGCTCGAGGGGTAGCAGCGGCAGATACGCAGTATTTT.

The J gene is TRBJ2-2, the V gene TRBV27; no definite D call. Trimming took off 7 bases at V and 1 base at J, with 19 bases between the two ends. The germline CDR1 and CDR2 sequences are MNHEY and SMNVEV (reference sequence). CDR3 length: 17 residues. Here the CDR3 reads CASTVIFGQRNTGELFF. In nucleotides, the CDR3 is TGTGCCAGCACCGTTATATTCGGGCAGAGGAACACCGGGGAGCTGTTTTTT.

As for this clonotype: One junction end does not reproduce the germline sequence, and a read error may be involved. The chain is built from TRBV7-8 and TRBJ1-5; the D is unclear. This CDR3 is 15 amino acids long. CDR1 SGHVS and CDR2 FQNEAQ come from the germline V gene. CDR3 DNA: TGTGCCAGCAGCTTAGGGCGGGCCCAAAATCGGCCCCAGCATTTT. The encoded protein is CASSLGRAQNRPQHF.

This clonotype was seen ten or more times. The chain carries TRBV2 and TRBJ2-7; D gene unclear. The CDR3 has 12 residues. V lost 1 base, J lost 5 bases, and 6 bases lay in between. Germline CDR1 is SNHLY and CDR2 is FYNNEI. CDR3 protein: CASSEDLDEQYF. The CDR3 nucleotides read TGTGCCAGCAGTGAAGATTTGGACGAGCAGTACTTC. The complete variable domain, with remaining parts taken from reference TRBV2 and TRBJ2-7, reads EPEVTQTPSHQVTQMGQEVILRCVPISNHLYFYWYRQILGQKVEFLVSFYNNEISEKSEIFDDQFSVERPDGSNFTLKIRSTKLEDSAMYFCASSEDLDEQYFGPGTRLTVT.

This clonotype was recorded at least ten times. This rearrangement joins TRBV19 to TRBJ2-2, with D perhaps TRBD1 (6 bases). Germline assignment: CDR1 LNHDA and CDR2 SQIVND (reference sequence). The germline V and J ends were trimmed by 7 bases and 3 bases, with 12 bases remaining between them. The CDR3 consists of 14 residues. CDR3 DNA: TGTGCCAGTACTACAGGGCCCGACACCGGGGAGCTGTTTTTT. Translating gives CASTTGPDTGELFF.

This clonotype appeared many times. The rearrangement links TRBV27 to TRBJ1-2, with D possibly matching TRBD1 (5 bases). The V gene's germline CDR1 is MNHEY and CDR2 SMNVEV (reference sequence). V was shortened by 5 bases and J by 1 base, with 17 bases between the two germline ends. This CDR3 spans 16 amino acids. In DNA form, the CDR3 reads TGTGCCAGCAGTACCCTCCGGGGGAACCTTAACTATGGCTACACCTTC. Translated: CASSTLRGNLNYGYTF.

This clonotype was detected only a few times. The chain recombines TRBV10-3 with TRBJ1-6; D is uncertain. Germline V CDR1 and CDR2: ENHRY, SYGVKD. CDR3 length equals 13 residues. The ends were cut back, 3 bases at V and 10 bases at J, with 10 bases in the middle. The CDR3 coding sequence is TGTGCCATCAGTGAAAACATCGGGTCACCCCTCCACTTT. Translation: CAISENIGSPLHF.

This rearrangement joins TRBV4-1 to TRBJ2-1; tentative D call: TRBD2 (6 bases). Germline V gene sequence: CDR1 MGHRA, CDR2 YSYEKL. V lost 1 base to trimming and J lost 0 bases, with 13 bases between them. This CDR3 region has 17 residues. The CDR3 DNA sequence: TGCGCCAGCAGCCAAGGGTCCGGGGGAAGCTCCTACAATGAGCAGTTCTTC. It codes for CASSQGSGGSSYNEQFF.

This sequence joins TRBV28 and TRBJ2-3; D is unresolved. The CDR3 has 12 residues. Germline lookup yields CDR1 MDHEN and CDR2 SYDVKM. The V and J ends lost 5 bases and 7 bases respectively, with 10 bases between them. This CDR3 reads CASSLGRNTQYF. DNA for the CDR3: TGTGCCAGCAGTCTGGGCCGGAATACGCAGTATTTT.

The J gene is TRBJ1-1, the V gene TRBV28; the D is unclear. The CDR3 loop spans 15 amino acids. V lost 2 bases, J lost 0 bases, and 10 bases lay in between. Germline values: CDR1 MDHEN, CDR2 SYDVKM. Here the CDR3 reads CASSLISAVNTEAFF. CDR3 DNA: TGTGCCAGCAGTTTAATTTCGGCAGTGAACACTGAAGCTTTCTTT.

This clonotype has ten or more counts. The genes are TRBV27 and TRBJ1-2; D gene unclear. Per the germline V gene, CDR1 is MNHEY and CDR2 is SMNVEV (reference sequence). This CDR3 comprises 13 residues. V shed 11 bases and J shed 2 bases, with 15 bases lying between them. The DNA for the CDR3 is TGTGCCCGAGAGAAAGGGATCAACTATGGCTACACCTTC. It encodes CAREKGINYGYTF.

This clonotype came up many times. The V and J genes are TRBV7-2 and TRBJ2-7; D is possibly TRBD2 (5 bases). V was cut by 1 base and J by 5 bases, with 12 bases left in between. Germline lookup yields CDR1 SGHTA and CDR2 FQGNSA. The CDR3 spans 14 residues. CDR3 nucleotides: TGTGCCAGCAGCTTAGTTGGAGGTCAAAACGAGCAGTACTTC. Translated, it gives CASSLVGGQNEQYF.

Many counts were recorded for this clonotype. This chain links TRBV30 with TRBJ1-1, with D possibly matching TRBD1 (6 bases). This CDR3 comprises 13 residues. Germline V CDR1 and CDR2: GTSNPN, SVGIG (reference sequence). The CDR3 here is CALTGLGSTEAFF. DNA for the CDR3: TGTGCGCTCACAGGGCTGGGGAGCACTGAAGCTTTCTTT.

This clonotype was recorded a few times. The gene calls are TRBV7-9 and TRBJ2-1; D is uncertain. CDR3 length equals 12 residues. CDR1 and CDR2 from the germline V gene are SEHNR and FQNEAQ (reference sequence). V was pared by 1 base and J by 12 bases, with 10 bases between. DNA of the CDR3: TGTGCCAGCAGCTTAGGGTTGGAGTGGCAGTTCTTC. The encoded protein is CASSLGLEWQFF.

On this clonotype: With a much larger clone just one base away, this may be a read error. This chain connects TRBV6-1 to TRBJ2-5; a possible D gene is TRBD1 (5 bases). CDR1 is MNHNS and CDR2 is SASEGT in the germline V gene. CDR3 length: 15 residues. Trimming shortened V by 3 bases and J by 3 bases, and 14 bases separated the two germline ends. This CDR3 reads CASSEDNSKEETQYF. CDR3 DNA: TGTGCCAGCAGTGAGGACAACAGTAAAGAAGAGACCCAGTACTTC.

At least ten counts were recorded for this clonotype. CDR3 nucleotide sequence: TGTGCCAGCAGCCTTCCGGGACAGGGGGCCAATGAGCAGTTCTTC. Translated: CASSLPGQGANEQFF. This chain connects TRBV3-1 to TRBJ2-1, with 12 positions matching TRBD1. The trim removed 4 bases at V and 6 bases at J, leaving 4 bases unmatched. This CDR3 has 15 amino acids. The germline V gene has CDR1 LGHDT and CDR2 YNNKEL (reference sequence).

This clonotype was counted many times. The chain is built from TRBV12-3 or TRBV12-4 and TRBJ1-5; D is unclear. The V gene lost 3 bases and the J gene lost 0 bases, with 12 bases spanning the gap. The CDR3 runs 16 residues. The CDR3 DNA follows: TGTGCCAGCAGTTTGCGGGGTCTGGGTAGCAATCAGCCCCAGCATTTT. This encodes CASSLRGLGSNQPQHF.

The V and J genes are TRBV7-9 and TRBJ1-5; TRBD1 matches 9 bases. Germline V lookup: CDR1 SEHNR, CDR2 FQNEAQ (reference sequence). J gave up 7 bases and V 1 base, and 2 bases lay outside the gene matches. The CDR3 is 14 residues long. The CDR3 is CASSLGTGVQPQHF. The CDR3 DNA sequence: TGTGCCAGCAGCTTAGGGACAGGGGTACAGCCCCAGCATTTT.

CDR3 nucleotides: TGTGCCAGCAGCCCCGCTAGCGGGACAAACGAGCAGTACTTC. Protein product: CASSPASGTNEQYF. The chain joins TRBV7-8 to TRBJ2-7, with 9 bases matching TRBD2. This CDR3 spans 14 amino acids. V shed 5 bases and J 5 bases; nucleotides not matched to a gene: 7. Germline CDR1 and CDR2: SGHVS and FQNEAQ.

The chain carries TRBV14 and TRBJ2-5, with D perhaps assigned TRBD1 or TRBD2 (6 bases each). V dropped 4 bases and J dropped 5 bases, with 26 bases sitting between them. The CDR3 has 18 amino acids. From germline, CDR1 is SGHDN and CDR2 FVKESK. The CDR3 nucleotides are TGTGCCAGCAGCCGCGCAGGGGTAGGGAGGCAGAGGCGCGAGACCCAGTACTTC. This sequence encodes CASSRAGVGRQRRETQYF.

This clonotype occurred many times. The V and J genes are TRBV20-1 and TRBJ2-3, with D possibly matching TRBD2 (6 bases). In germline, CDR1 is DFQATT, CDR2 SNEGSKA (reference sequence). V was pared by 1 base and J by 3 bases, with 11 bases between. There are 14 residues in the CDR3. The DNA of the CDR3 is TGCAGTGCTAGAGTCGCGGGACGTACAGATACGCAGTATTTT. Its translation is CSARVAGRTDTQYF.